What follows are 12 T cell receptor beta chains derived from one specimen sequenced in a study of shared clonotypes between healthy human individuals. The method was immunoSEQ multiplex PCR; TCRdb's version includes in-frame clones alone and lacks a portion of them. The sample records around 95,000 clones, roughly half being singletons. Input material: PBMCs. Every receptor here comes from a woman aged 40-49 years in good health. Some clones in this sample may be carry-over from other donors' samples.

This clone was observed many times. The chain couples TRBV29-1 to TRBJ1-4; D not resolved. Germline V gene sequence: CDR1 SQVTM, CDR2 ANQGSEA. The CDR3 has 13 amino acids. The germline V and J ends were trimmed by 4 bases and 0 bases, with 6 bases remaining between them. The CDR3 protein is CSVGETTNEKLFF. In DNA form, the CDR3 reads TGCAGCGTTGGGGAAACAACTAATGAAAAACTGTTTTTT.

The chain has TRBV27 and TRBJ1-2, with no clear D. The ends were cut back, 3 bases at V and 0 bases at J, with 5 bases in the middle. In germline, CDR1 is MNHEY, CDR2 SMNVEV (reference sequence). CDR3 length equals 13 residues. CDR3 loop: CASSFQTNYGYTF. CDR3 sequence (DNA): TGTGCCAGCAGTTTTCAGACTAACTATGGCTACACCTTC.

The chain has TRBV6-5 and TRBJ2-1; no clear D. V lost 0 bases and J lost 1, with 7 bases in between. The CDR3 runs to 15 residues. Germline V gene data show CDR1 as MNHEY and CDR2 as SVGAGI. The chain's CDR3 is CASSYSSGSYNEQFF. Written as DNA, the CDR3 is TGTGCCAGCAGTTACTCTTCGGGTTCCTACAATGAGCAGTTCTTC.

The chain has TRBV11-1 and TRBJ2-1; possibly TRBD2 for D (5 bases). This CDR3 contains 15 residues. Per the germline V gene, CDR1 is SGHAT and CDR2 is FQDESV (reference sequence). Trimming pared 6 bases from V and 6 bases from J, leaving 18 bases between. CDR3 in DNA: TGTGCCAGCAGTTTGACTGGCGCGGCGGGCAATGAGCAGTTCTTC. Translated: CASSLTGAAGNEQFF.

The chain links TRBV6-6 to TRBJ1-2, with 7 bases identical to TRBD1. The CDR3 sequence is 16 residues long. Unmatched junction bases numbered 12, after V lost 4 bases and J lost 4 bases. CDR1 and CDR2 from the germline V gene are MNHNY and SVGAGI (reference sequence). The CDR3 spells CASSSGTADEPYGYTF. CDR3 coding DNA: TGTGCCAGCAGTTCCGGGACAGCTGATGAGCCCTATGGCTACACCTTC.

This clone appeared a few times. The V call is TRBV30, the J call TRBJ1-1; D not certain. The CDR3 spans 10 residues. V was cut by 5 bases and J by 6 bases, with 7 bases left in between. Germline-derived CDR1 and CDR2 are GTSNPN and SVGIG (reference sequence). The CDR3, as DNA: TGTGCCTGGGGAACACCTGAAGCTTTCTTT. Protein sequence: CAWGTPEAFF.

This clone turned up a few times. This chain connects TRBV27 to TRBJ2-7; D is possibly TRBD2 (7 bases). CDR1 is MNHEY and CDR2 is SMNVEV in the germline V gene (reference sequence). This CDR3 has 14 amino acids. The V end lost 2 bases, the J end lost 4 bases, and 12 bases lay between the germline ends. The CDR3 sequence is CASSLRGAGYEQYF. Written as DNA, the CDR3 is TGTGCCAGCAGTTTACGGGGGGCAGGGTACGAGCAGTACTTC.

The rearrangement links TRBV28 to TRBJ1-2; D unclear. With 6 bases removed from V and 7 bases from J, the gap between germline ends came to 18 bases. Per the germline V gene, CDR1 is MDHEN and CDR2 is SYDVKM. This CDR3 is built from 14 residues. CDR3 nucleotide sequence: TGTGCCAGCAGCTTGGGCCCGGGTTGGAGTGGCTACACCTTC. This translates into CASSLGPGWSGYTF.

The gene calls are TRBV11-2 and TRBJ2-3, with TRBD1 as a possible D gene (6 bases). The CDR3 loop spans 16 amino acids. Per germline, CDR1 SGHAT and CDR2 FQNNGV. Trimming pared 4 bases from V and 1 base from J, leaving 15 bases between. The CDR3 nucleotides are TGTGCCAGCAGCTACGGACAGAGATTTCGCACAGATACGCAGTATTTT. Protein: CASSYGQRFRTDTQYF.

The chain's CDR3 is CASSLVGTSYEQYF. The CDR3 coding sequence is TGTGCCAGCAGCTTAGTAGGGACCAGCTACGAGCAGTACTTC. The chain links TRBV7-9 to TRBJ2-5; either TRBD1 or TRBD2 may supply D (5 bases each). The DNA end favors TRBJ2-7, so the J call may be wrong. The CDR3 has 14 amino acids. Germline V gene sequence: CDR1 SEHNR, CDR2 FQNEAQ (reference sequence).

The rearrangement links TRBV6-4 to TRBJ2-5; 7 nucleotides line up with TRBD1. The better agreement between TRBJ2-7 and the DNA end casts doubt on the J call. The length of the CDR3 is 14 residues. Germline lookup yields CDR1 MRHNA and CDR2 SNTAGT. CDR3 sequence: CASSDKTGYYEQYF. The CDR3 nucleotides read TGTGCCAGCAGTGACAAGACAGGGTACTACGAGCAGTACTTC.

V usage is TRBV7-8 and J usage is TRBJ2-7; the D is unclear. The germline CDR1 and CDR2 sequences are SGHVS and FQNEAQ. Between the trimmed V and J ends, which lost 5 bases and 5 bases, there was a span of 16 bases. The CDR3 extends over 14 amino acids. CDR3 coding DNA: TGTGCCAGCAGCCTAGATGGGGTACTTGACGAGCAGTACTTC. Translated: CASSLDGVLDEQYF.